These 17 T cell receptor beta chains were sequenced from one sample in a study of blood T cell repertoires in COVID-19. Method: immunoSEQ multiplex PCR; TCRdb's copy keeps in-frame clones and lacks some. The sample has a few hundred thousand clones; nearly 90% are singletons. Sequenced input: peripheral blood. Receptors were obtained from a woman aged 60-75 years with COVID-19, enrolled during active disease.

This clone occurred a few times. V usage is TRBV18 and J usage is TRBJ2-1, with D possibly being TRBD2 (6 bases). The germline V gene encodes CDR1 KGHSH and CDR2 LQKENI. The CDR3 covers 19 residues. The V gene lost 1 base and the J gene lost 0 bases, with 19 bases spanning the gap. This CDR3 reads CASSPLRGRLTSSYNEQFF. The CDR3 bases are TGTGCCAGCTCACCACTGCGGGGCCGGCTGACAAGCTCCTACAATGAGCAGTTCTTC.

The chain joins TRBV7-3 to TRBJ2-2, with TRBD1 matching 11 bases. The CDR3 has 16 amino acids. Unmatched junction bases numbered 10, after V lost 8 bases and J lost 5 bases. The V gene's germline CDR1 is SGHTA and CDR2 FQGTGA. CDR3 in amino acids: CASRPGTGGVTGELFF. CDR3 sequence (DNA): TGTGCCAGCCGCCCGGGGACAGGGGGTGTTACCGGGGAGCTGTTTTTT.

J is TRBJ1-6 and V is TRBV6-5, with D tentatively TRBD1 (5 bases). In germline, CDR1 is MNHEY, CDR2 SVGAGI. V lost 6 bases, J lost 3 bases, and 9 bases lay in between. This CDR3 has 14 amino acids. This chain's CDR3 is CASRTVIYNSPLHF. The CDR3, as DNA: TGTGCCAGCAGGACAGTTATCTATAATTCACCCCTCCACTTT.

The J gene is TRBJ2-1, the V gene TRBV6-4, with 9 positions matching TRBD2. The length of the CDR3 is 16 residues. J was trimmed by 5 bases and V by 4 bases; bases with no gene match: 9. Germline lookup yields CDR1 MRHNA and CDR2 SNTAGT. The CDR3 sequence is CASSVSGGGDHNEQFF. CDR3 DNA sequence: TGTGCCAGCAGTGTATCTGGCGGGGGGGACCACAATGAGCAGTTCTTC.

J is TRBJ2-5 and V is TRBV7-3, with TRBD1 matching 8 bases. Germline V gives CDR1 SGHTA, CDR2 FQGTGA. This CDR3 is 15 amino acids long. After removal of 4 bases from V and 1 base from J, the junction contained 5 bases not matched to a gene. CDR3 DNA sequence: TGTGCCAGCAGCTCCCAGGGGGCGACCCAAGAGACCCAGTACTTC. Amino acid sequence: CASSSQGATQETQYF.

CDR3 DNA: TGTGCCTGGAGAGGGGGGGGCGAGAACAATGAGCAGTTCTTC. Protein: CAWRGGGENNEQFF. V gene TRBV30 combines with J gene TRBJ2-1; D is possibly TRBD2 (7 bases). Per the germline V gene, CDR1 is GTSNPN and CDR2 is SVGIG (reference sequence). The CDR3 consists of 14 residues. Trimming removed 3 bases from V and 5 bases from J, with 14 bases in between.

The chain combines TRBV27 with TRBJ2-3; D call uncertain. The CDR3 contains 14 residues. Germline V CDR1 and CDR2: MNHEY, SMNVEV (reference sequence). V was pared by 1 base and J by 1 base, with 6 bases between. CDR3 sequence reads: CASSLLPGTDTQYF. The CDR3 DNA is TGTGCCAGCAGTTTATTGCCGGGCACAGATACGCAGTATTTT.

The rearrangement links TRBV7-8 to TRBJ2-2, with 9 bases that match TRBD2. The CDR3 has 20 amino acids. Germline trimming cut 4 bases from V and 5 bases from J; bases unmatched to any gene: 20. Germline assignment: CDR1 SGHVS and CDR2 FQNEAQ. CDR3 sequence reads: CASSSAGLAGMYGTTGELFF. Written as DNA, the CDR3 is TGTGCCAGCAGCTCTGCGGGACTAGCCGGGATGTACGGTACGACCGGGGAGCTGTTTTTT.

The CDR3 bases are TGTGCCAGCAGCCAAGATGACAGAAATAATGAAAAACTGTTTTTT. Its translation: CASSQDDRNNEKLFF. The chain joins TRBV3-1 (or the pseudogene TRBV3-2) to TRBJ1-4; perhaps TRBD1 as D (5 bases). The CDR3 covers 15 residues. CDR1 and CDR2 from the germline V gene are LGHDT and YNNKEL (reference sequence). Trimming stripped 0 bases from V and 4 bases from J, with 9 bases between.

V and J are TRBV25-1 and TRBJ2-5; TRBD1 matches at 7 bases. This CDR3 has 14 residues. Germline V gene lookup returns CDR1 MGHDK and CDR2 SYGVNS. V lost 1 base to trimming and J lost 5 bases; unmatched junction nucleotides: 4. CDR3 DNA sequence: TGTGCCAGCAGTGAATTGACAGGGACGGAGACCCAGTACTTC. Amino acids: CASSELTGTETQYF.

This rearrangement joins TRBV2 to TRBJ2-3; TRBD1 matches 10 bases. Germline CDR1 reads SNHLY; CDR2 reads FYNNEI. The CDR3 sequence is 16 residues long. The V and J ends lost 6 bases and 3 bases, in that order; junction bases with no gene match: 9. The CDR3 coding sequence is TGTGCCAGCAGCACGACAGGGGGCGCGTTAACAGATACGCAGTATTTT. It is translated as CASSTTGGALTDTQYF.

The chain recombines TRBV5-1 with TRBJ1-1, with D possibly matching TRBD1 (6 bases). CDR1 is SGHRS and CDR2 is YFSETQ in the germline V gene. This CDR3 contains 14 residues. The ends were cut back, 2 bases at V and 6 bases at J, with 14 bases in the middle. The CDR3 sequence is CASSFRDTSAEAFF. The DNA of the CDR3 is TGCGCCAGCAGCTTCCGGGACACTAGTGCTGAAGCTTTCTTT.

Worth noting for this clone: The sample holds other DNA sequences that translate to the same CDR3. This sequence joins TRBV19 and TRBJ1-1, with 7 positions matching TRBD1. In germline, CDR1 is LNHDA, CDR2 SQIVND (reference sequence). This CDR3 region has 16 residues. Losses at the gene ends were 5 bases for V and 1 base for J; bases not matched to a gene: 10. CDR3 protein: CASSARQGAPNTEAFF. The CDR3 DNA follows: TGTGCCAGTAGTGCCCGACAGGGAGCCCCGAACACTGAAGCTTTCTTT.

The chain carries TRBV3-1 (or the pseudogene TRBV3-2) and TRBJ1-3; D might be TRBD1 (6 bases). Germline CDR1 LGHDT, CDR2 YNNKEL (reference sequence). The CDR3 covers 16 residues. Deletions cut 1 base from V and 3 bases from J, with 13 bases between. The CDR3 nucleotides read TGTGCCAGCAGCCAAGGGGGGCGTCTGGGTGGAAACACCATATATTTT. Its translation is CASSQGGRLGGNTIYF.

This chain joins TRBV6-5 and TRBJ1-6; 10 bases align to TRBD1. This CDR3 spans 15 amino acids. The V gene end was trimmed by 8 bases and the J gene end by 7 bases; junction bases not matched to a gene: 8. In germline, CDR1 is MNHEY, CDR2 SVGAGI. The CDR3 nucleotides are TGTGCCAGCCTATCGGAGGGACAGGGGAATTCACCCCTCCACTTT. It is translated as CASLSEGQGNSPLHF.

The genes are TRBV19 and TRBJ2-1, with TRBD1 matching over 9 bases. With V trimmed by 3 bases and J by 8 bases, 17 bases remained unmatched. Germline V gives CDR1 LNHDA, CDR2 SQIVND (reference sequence). This CDR3 contains 18 residues. CDR3 DNA sequence: TGTGCCAGTAGTATTCCCACTCCCTTGGGGACAGGGTTCGATGAGCAGTTCTTC. The encoded protein is CASSIPTPLGTGFDEQFF.

The sample holds one count of this clone. The V and J genes are TRBV7-3 and TRBJ1-1; a possible D gene is TRBD1 (6 bases). The CDR3 is made up of 13 amino acids. The germline V gene encodes CDR1 SGHTA and CDR2 FQGTGA. Trimming left V 1 base short and J 8 bases short, with 11 bases between. Here the CDR3 reads CASSLSAGAEAFF. The CDR3 DNA follows: TGTGCCAGCAGCTTAAGCGCAGGGGCCGAAGCTTTCTTT. The variable domain in full, completed from reference TRBV7-3 and TRBJ1-1, reads GAGVSQTPSNKVTEKGKYVELRCDPISGHTALYWYRQSLGQGPEFLIYFQGTGAADDSGLPNDRFFAVRPEGSVSTLKIQRTERGDSAVYLCASSLSAGAEAFFGQGTRLTVV.